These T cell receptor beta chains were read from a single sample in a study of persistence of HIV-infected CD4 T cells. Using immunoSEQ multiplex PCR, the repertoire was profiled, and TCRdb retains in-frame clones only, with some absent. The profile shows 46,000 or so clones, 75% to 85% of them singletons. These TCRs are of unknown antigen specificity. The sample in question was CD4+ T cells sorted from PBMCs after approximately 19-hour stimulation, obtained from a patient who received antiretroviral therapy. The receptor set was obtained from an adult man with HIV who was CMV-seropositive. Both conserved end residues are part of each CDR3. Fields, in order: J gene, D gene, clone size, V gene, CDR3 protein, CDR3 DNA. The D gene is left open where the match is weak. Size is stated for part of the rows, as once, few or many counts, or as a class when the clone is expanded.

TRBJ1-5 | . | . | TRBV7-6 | CASSLGDGYQPQHF | TGTGCCAGCAGCTTAGGGGACGGCTATCAGCCCCAGCATTTT
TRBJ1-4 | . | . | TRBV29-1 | CSVVDPRSSTNEKLFF | TGCAGCGTTGTAGATCCCCGATCGAGCACTAATGAAAAACTGTTTTTT
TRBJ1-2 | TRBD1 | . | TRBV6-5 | CASKFGGQGSWGYTF | TGTGCCAGCAAATTCGGGGGACAGGGTTCTTGGGGCTACACCTTC
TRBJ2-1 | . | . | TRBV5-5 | CASSFSRVLDNEQFF | TGTGCCAGCAGCTTCTCCAGGGTATTAGATAATGAGCAGTTCTTC
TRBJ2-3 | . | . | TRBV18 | CASSPGRLDTDTQYF | TGTGCCAGCTCACCGGGACGGCTGGACACAGATACGCAGTATTTT
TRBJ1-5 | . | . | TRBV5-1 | CASSLDNRNQPQHF | TGCGCCAGCAGCTTGGACAACCGCAATCAGCCCCAGCATTTT
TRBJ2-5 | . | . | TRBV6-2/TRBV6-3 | CASSYPGYGETQYF | TGTGCCAGCAGTTACCCGGGGTACGGAGAGACCCAGTACTTC
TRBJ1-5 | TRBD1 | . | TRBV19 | CASSREGASNQPQHF | TGTGCCAGTAGTCGGGAGGGGGCAAGCAATCAGCCCCAGCATTTT
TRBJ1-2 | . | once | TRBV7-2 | CASSLQGRGYTF | TGTGCCAGCAGCTTACAGGGGCGCGGCTACACCTTC
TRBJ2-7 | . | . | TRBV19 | CASSQILRSSYEQYF | TGTGCCAGTAGTCAAATACTACGGAGCTCCTACGAGCAGTACTTC
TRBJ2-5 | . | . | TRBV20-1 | CSGQHQETQYF | TGCAGTGGACAGCACCAAGAGACCCAGTACTTC
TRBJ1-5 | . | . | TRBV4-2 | CASSQDRDGISNQPQHF | TGTGCCAGCAGCCAAGATAGAGACGGCATCAGCAATCAGCCCCAGCATTTT
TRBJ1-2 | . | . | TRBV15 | CATSDIGRTYGYTF | TGTGCCACCAGCGATATAGGACGGACCTATGGCTACACCTTC
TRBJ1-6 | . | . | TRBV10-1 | CASSADRISLHF | TGCGCCAGCAGCGCTGACAGGATTTCCCTCCACTTT
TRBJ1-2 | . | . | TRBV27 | CASSGRGRHGYTF | TGTGCCAGCAGTGGGAGGGGGAGGCATGGCTACACCTTC
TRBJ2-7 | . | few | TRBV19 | CASSKGRLGVEQYF | TGTGCCAGTAGTAAAGGCCGTCTCGGGGTCGAGCAGTACTTC
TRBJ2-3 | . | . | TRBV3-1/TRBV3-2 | CASSPGDTQYF | TGTGCCAGCAGCCCGGGGGATACGCAGTATTTT
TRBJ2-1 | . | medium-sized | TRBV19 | CASSVQQGSYNEQFF | TGTGCCAGTAGTGTCCAACAGGGATCCTACAATGAGCAGTTCTTC
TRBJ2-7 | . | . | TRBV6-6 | CASSAHWGGPAEQYF | TGTGCCAGCAGTGCCCACTGGGGGGGGCCTGCCGAGCAGTACTTC
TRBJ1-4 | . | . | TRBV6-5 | CASSRGILGEKLFF | TGTGCCAGCAGTCGTGGGATACTGGGTGAAAAACTGTTTTTT
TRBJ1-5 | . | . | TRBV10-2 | CASRRTGPNQPQHF | TGCGCCAGCAGAAGGACTGGACCAAATCAGCCCCAGCATTTT
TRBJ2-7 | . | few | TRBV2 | CASSEEGYEQYF | TGTGCCAGCAGTGAGGAGGGTTACGAGCAGTACTTC
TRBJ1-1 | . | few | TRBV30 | CAWSRTPEAFF | TGTGCCTGGAGTCGAACTCCCGAAGCTTTCTTT
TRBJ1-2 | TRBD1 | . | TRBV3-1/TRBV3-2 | CASSPRDRLNYGYTF | TGTGCCAGCAGCCCTCGGGACAGATTAAACTATGGCTACACCTTC
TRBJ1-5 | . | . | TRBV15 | CATSRGGRSGVNQPQHF | TGTGCCACCAGCAGAGGAGGGAGGTCGGGGGTAAATCAGCCCCAGCATTTT
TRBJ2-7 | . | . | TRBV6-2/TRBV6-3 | CASSYSITGPYEQYF | TGTGCCAGCAGTTATTCTATAACAGGACCTTACGAGCAGTACTTC
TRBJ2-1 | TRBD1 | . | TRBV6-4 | CASGTGSGNEQFF | TGTGCCAGCGGGACAGGGTCTGGCAATGAGCAGTTCTTC
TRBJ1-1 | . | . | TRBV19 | CASSTREMNTEAFF | TGTGCCAGTAGTACCAGAGAAATGAACACTGAAGCTTTCTTT
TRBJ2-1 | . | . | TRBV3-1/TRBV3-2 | CASSQAKGITYNEQFF | TGTGCCAGCAGCCAAGCTAAGGGGATCACCTACAATGAGCAGTTCTTC
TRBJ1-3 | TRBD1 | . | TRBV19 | CASGTGAFGNTIYF | TGTGCCAGCGGGACAGGGGCCTTTGGAAACACCATATATTTT
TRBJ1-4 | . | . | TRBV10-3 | CATGSLGLGNEKLFF | TGTGCCACAGGAAGTTTAGGGCTGGGTAATGAAAAACTGTTTTTT
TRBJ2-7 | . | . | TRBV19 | CASSYNYEQYF | TGTGCCAGTAGCTACAACTACGAGCAGTACTTC
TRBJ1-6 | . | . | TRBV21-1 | CASSKLNRGNNSPLHF | TGTGCCAGCAGCAAATTGAATAGGGGGAATAATTCACCCCTCCACTTT
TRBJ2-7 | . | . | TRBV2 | CASSEGVASATYEQYF | TGTGCCAGCAGTGAGGGGGTAGCTAGCGCTACCTACGAGCAGTACTTC
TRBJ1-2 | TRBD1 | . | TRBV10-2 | CASREKDRGTNYGYTF | TGCGCCAGCCGTGAAAAAGACAGGGGGACAAACTATGGCTACACCTTC
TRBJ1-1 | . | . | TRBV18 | CASSPTVNTEAFF | TGTGCCAGCTCACCCACGGTGAACACTGAAGCTTTCTTT
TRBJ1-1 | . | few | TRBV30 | CAWSGSRGIEAFF | TGTGCCTGGAGTGGCTCCAGGGGAATTGAAGCTTTCTTT
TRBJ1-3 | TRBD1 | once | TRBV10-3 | CAISGGQSRNTIYF | TGTGCCATCAGTGGGGGACAGTCTCGAAACACCATATATTTT
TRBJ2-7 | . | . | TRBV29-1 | CSVDTGTFSYEQYF | TGCAGCGTTGACACGGGCACTTTCTCCTACGAGCAGTACTTC
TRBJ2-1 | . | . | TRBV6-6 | CASSTDGNEQFF | TGTGCCAGCAGTACCGACGGGAATGAGCAGTTCTTC